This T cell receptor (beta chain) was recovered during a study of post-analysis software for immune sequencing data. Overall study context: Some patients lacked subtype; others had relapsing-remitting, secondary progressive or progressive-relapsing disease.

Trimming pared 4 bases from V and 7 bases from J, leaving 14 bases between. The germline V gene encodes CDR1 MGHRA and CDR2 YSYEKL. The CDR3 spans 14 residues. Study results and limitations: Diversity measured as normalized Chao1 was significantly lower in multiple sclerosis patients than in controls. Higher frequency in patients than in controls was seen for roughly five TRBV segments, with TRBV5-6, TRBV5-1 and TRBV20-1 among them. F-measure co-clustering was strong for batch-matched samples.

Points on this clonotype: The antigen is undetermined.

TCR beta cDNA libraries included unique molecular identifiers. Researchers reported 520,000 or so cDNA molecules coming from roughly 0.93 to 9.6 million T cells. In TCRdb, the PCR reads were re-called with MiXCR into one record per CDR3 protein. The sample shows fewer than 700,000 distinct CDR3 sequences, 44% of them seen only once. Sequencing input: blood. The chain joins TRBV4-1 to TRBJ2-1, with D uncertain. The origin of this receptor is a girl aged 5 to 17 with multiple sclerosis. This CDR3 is CASSLQGEGNEQFF. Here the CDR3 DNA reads TGCGCCAGCAGCCTCCAAGGAGAAGGGAATGAGCAGTTCTTC.